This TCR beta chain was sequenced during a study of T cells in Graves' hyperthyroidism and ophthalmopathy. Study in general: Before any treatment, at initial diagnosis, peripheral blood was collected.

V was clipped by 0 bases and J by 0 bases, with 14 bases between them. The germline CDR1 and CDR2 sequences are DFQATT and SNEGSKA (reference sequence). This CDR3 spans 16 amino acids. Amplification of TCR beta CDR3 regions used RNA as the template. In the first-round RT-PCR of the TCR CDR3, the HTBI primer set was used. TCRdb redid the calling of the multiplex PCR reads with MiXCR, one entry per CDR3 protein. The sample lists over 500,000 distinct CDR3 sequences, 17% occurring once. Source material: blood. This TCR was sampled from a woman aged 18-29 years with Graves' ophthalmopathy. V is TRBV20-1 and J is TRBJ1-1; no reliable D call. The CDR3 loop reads CSARDRRRTMNTEAFF. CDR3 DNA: TGCAGTGCTAGAGATCGAAGACGGACCATGAACACTGAAGCTTTCTTT.